One and the same sample provided the 18 T cell receptor beta chains below, sequenced in a study of OX40 agonist ivuxolimab in advanced cancers. Libraries were prepared by immunoSEQ multiplex PCR; TCRdb keeps only in-frame clonotypes and omits some of them. The sample has approximately 37,000 clones; nearly 75% are singletons. The material was CD4+ or CD8+ T cells sorted from blood, obtained in a trial of the OX40 agonist ivuxolimab. These receptors were taken from an adult with an advanced solid tumor such as melanoma, head and neck, liver or kidney cancer.

This clone was counted only a few times. The chain recombines TRBV4-1 with TRBJ1-5; 8 bases are shared with TRBD1. V was clipped by 0 bases and J by 3 bases; unmatched bases: 7. The CDR3 runs to 17 residues. Germline V CDR1 and CDR2: MGHRA, YSYEKL. The CDR3 sequence: CASSQDTGGTYNQPQHF. CDR3 sequence (DNA): TGCGCCAGCAGCCAAGACACAGGGGGTACCTACAATCAGCCCCAGCATTTT.

This clone was seen a handful of times. This CDR3 is CSVRTKGTEAFF. The CDR3 region has the DNA TGCAGCGTCCGCACTAAGGGGACTGAAGCTTTCTTT. The gene calls are TRBV29-1 and TRBJ1-1; the D gene is possibly TRBD1 (5 bases). Germline V gene sequence: CDR1 SQVTM, CDR2 ANQGSEA. Trimming removed 6 bases at V and 5 bases at J, with 13 bases between. The CDR3 runs to 12 residues.

V usage is TRBV4-1 and J usage is TRBJ1-2; TRBD1 aligns across 7 bases. This CDR3 has 15 residues. Germline-derived CDR1 and CDR2 are MGHRA and YSYEKL. V lost 0 bases and J lost 7; bases outside the gene matches: 8. CDR3: CASSQDDRAVGGYTF. The CDR3 bases are TGCGCCAGCAGCCAAGACGACAGGGCAGTCGGTGGCTACACCTTC.

The chain couples TRBV29-1 to TRBJ1-1, with D unresolved. The V end was cut by 4 bases, the J end by 0 bases, with 9 bases between. The CDR3 is made up of 13 amino acids. CDR1 is SQVTM, CDR2 ANQGSEA, per germline. Written as DNA, the CDR3 is TGCAGCGTTGTAACGGCGGTGAACACTGAAGCTTTCTTT. Amino acid sequence: CSVVTAVNTEAFF. Variable domain in full (rest from reference TRBV29-1 and TRBJ1-1): SAVISQKPSRDICQRGTSLTIQCQVDSQVTMMFWYRQQPGQSLTLIATANQGSEATYESGFVIDKFPISRPNLTFSTLTVSNMSPEDSSIYLCSVVTAVNTEAFFGQGTRLTVV.

CDR3 residues: CASSLAGGVGGETQYF. DNA for the CDR3: TGTGCCAGCAGCTTAGCAGGGGGGGTCGGGGGAGAGACCCAGTACTTC. This chain links TRBV7-6 with TRBJ2-5; D perhaps matches TRBD2 (7 bases). Germline V lookup: CDR1 SGHVS, CDR2 FNYEAQ. The CDR3 sequence is 16 residues long. Trimming took off 0 bases at V and 4 bases at J, with 15 bases between the two ends.

The gene calls are TRBV5-8 and TRBJ1-5, with 7 bases aligning to TRBD1. Trimming removed 3 bases from V and 2 bases from J; junction bases left unmatched: 14. The CDR3 sequence is 18 residues long. Germline V lookup: CDR1 SGHTS, CDR2 YDEGEE. DNA of the CDR3: TGTGCCAGCAGCTCACCCTATGGGACAGCGTTCCGCAATCAGCCCCAGCATTTT. Translating gives CASSSPYGTAFRNQPQHF.

The genes are TRBV25-1 and TRBJ1-2; no clear D gene. Germline CDR1 MGHDK, CDR2 SYGVNS. Trimming left V 3 bases short and J 2 bases short, with 13 bases between. The length of the CDR3 is 15 residues. In DNA, the CDR3 is TGTGCCAGCAGTGATATGTTGGGCCGAAACTATGGCTACACCTTC. It encodes CASSDMLGRNYGYTF.

The chain uses TRBV28 and TRBJ2-3; D gene uncertain. Trimming pared 5 bases from V and 0 bases from J, leaving 15 bases between. Germline assignment: CDR1 MDHEN and CDR2 SYDVKM. The CDR3 runs 16 residues. CDR3 coding DNA: TGTGCCAGCAGTACCCACGGGTTTGGGAGCACAGATACGCAGTATTTT. Residues: CASSTHGFGSTDTQYF.

V is TRBV7-7 and J is TRBJ2-5, with 7 bases aligning to TRBD2. In germline, CDR1 is SSHAT, CDR2 FNYEAQ (reference sequence). The CDR3 has 14 amino acids. V lost 1 base, J lost 3 bases, and 2 bases stayed unmatched. The DNA for the CDR3 is TGTGCCAGCAGCTTAGAACTAGCGAAAGAGACCCAGTACTTC. This gives the protein CASSLELAKETQYF.

The J gene is TRBJ2-4, the V gene TRBV9; no clear D. This CDR3 comprises 17 residues. Germline V gene data show CDR1 as SGDLS and CDR2 as YYNGEE. V was clipped by 3 bases and J by 0 bases, with 16 bases between them. The CDR3 DNA reads as TGTGCCAGCAGCGCCGGACCAGCCCTTTTAGCCAAAAACATTCAGTACTTC. Its protein product is CASSAGPALLAKNIQYF. The full variable domain, completed using reference TRBV9 and TRBJ2-4, is DSGVTQTPKHLITATGQRVTLRCSPRSGDLSVYWYQQSLDQGLQFLIQYYNGEERAKGNILERFSAQQFPDLHSELNLSSLELGDSALYFCASSAGPALLAKNIQYFGAGTRLSVL.

The chain joins TRBV6-1 to TRBJ2-5; weak D call: TRBD2 (5 bases). CDR1 and CDR2 from the germline V gene are MNHNS and SASEGT. V was clipped by 7 bases and J by 5 bases, with 14 bases between them. CDR3 length: 13 amino acids. CDR3 protein: CASTPGFKETQYF. The DNA of the CDR3 is TGTGCCAGCACCCCGGGATTCAAGGAGACCCAGTACTTC.

V and J are TRBV6-5 and TRBJ1-5, with TRBD1 identical over 9 bases. This CDR3 contains 13 residues. J lost 9 bases, V lost 6 bases, and 6 bases had no gene match. Germline V gene sequence: CDR1 MNHEY, CDR2 SVGAGI. This CDR3 reads CASRDTGGRPQHF. The CDR3 DNA sequence: TGTGCCAGCAGGGATACAGGGGGCAGGCCCCAGCATTTT.

The gene calls are TRBV28 and TRBJ1-2; 9 bases align to TRBD1. The CDR3 loop spans 14 amino acids. The germline gives CDR1 MDHEN, CDR2 SYDVKM. Losses at the gene ends were 5 bases for V and 8 bases for J; bases not matched to a gene: 9. The chain's CDR3 is CASSVSQGALGYTF. The CDR3 DNA is TGTGCCAGCAGTGTCTCACAGGGGGCGCTCGGCTACACCTTC.

This chain connects TRBV18 to TRBJ1-2; no clear D gene. Trimming removed 0 bases at V and 5 bases at J, with 19 bases between. CDR1 is KGHSH and CDR2 is LQKENI in the germline V gene. The CDR3 is 17 amino acids. DNA of the CDR3: TGTGCCAGCTCACCACCTCGGAGAACGGAGGAAACATATGGCTACACCTTC. It codes for CASSPPRRTEETYGYTF.

The V and J genes are TRBV4-2 and TRBJ2-5; the match to TRBD2 covers 11 bases. Germline V gene data show CDR1 as LGHNA and CDR2 as YNFKEQ. The CDR3 runs to 15 residues. V trimming: 4 bases; J trimming: 3 bases; junction bases outside the gene matches: 4. The CDR3 is CASSRLLAGEETQYF. The CDR3 nucleotides read TGTGCCAGCAGCCGACTACTAGCGGGGGAAGAGACCCAGTACTTC.

The rearrangement joins TRBV7-9 to TRBJ1-5, with D unresolved. This CDR3 comprises 17 residues. The germline CDR1 and CDR2 sequences are SEHNR and FQNEAQ (reference sequence). Trimming removed 4 bases at V and 1 base at J, with 17 bases between. The CDR3 coding sequence is TGTGCCAGCAGCTGGGTGGGTGGAGGGAGGAGCAATCAGCCCCAGCATTTT. The encoded protein is CASSWVGGGRSNQPQHF.

This clone was seen only a few times. The V and J genes are TRBV19 and TRBJ1-3; D ambiguous. This CDR3 has 14 amino acids. V dropped 9 bases and J dropped 1 base, with 13 bases sitting between them. The germline V gene encodes CDR1 LNHDA and CDR2 SQIVND (reference sequence). CDR3 DNA: TGTGCCAGCGCTCAAGGGAGGTCTGGAAACACCATATATTTT. It translates to CASAQGRSGNTIYF. The full variable domain, with the rest looked up from reference TRBV19 and TRBJ1-3, is DGGITQSPKYLFRKEGQNVTLSCEQNLNHDAMYWYRQDPGQGLRLIYYSQIVNDFQKGDIAEGYSVSREKKESFPLTVTSAQKNPTAFYLCASAQGRSGNTIYFGEGSWLTVV.

This clone has just a few counts. The gene calls are TRBV12-5 and TRBJ2-1, with TRBD1 identical over 8 bases. The CDR3 has 14 amino acids. Unmatched junction bases numbered 9, after V lost 7 bases and J lost 7 bases. Looked up from germline, CDR1 is LGHNT and CDR2 is FRNRAP. CDR3 DNA: TGTGCTAGTGATTCGACAGGGGTATCAAATGAGCAGTTCTTC. It yields the protein CASDSTGVSNEQFF.